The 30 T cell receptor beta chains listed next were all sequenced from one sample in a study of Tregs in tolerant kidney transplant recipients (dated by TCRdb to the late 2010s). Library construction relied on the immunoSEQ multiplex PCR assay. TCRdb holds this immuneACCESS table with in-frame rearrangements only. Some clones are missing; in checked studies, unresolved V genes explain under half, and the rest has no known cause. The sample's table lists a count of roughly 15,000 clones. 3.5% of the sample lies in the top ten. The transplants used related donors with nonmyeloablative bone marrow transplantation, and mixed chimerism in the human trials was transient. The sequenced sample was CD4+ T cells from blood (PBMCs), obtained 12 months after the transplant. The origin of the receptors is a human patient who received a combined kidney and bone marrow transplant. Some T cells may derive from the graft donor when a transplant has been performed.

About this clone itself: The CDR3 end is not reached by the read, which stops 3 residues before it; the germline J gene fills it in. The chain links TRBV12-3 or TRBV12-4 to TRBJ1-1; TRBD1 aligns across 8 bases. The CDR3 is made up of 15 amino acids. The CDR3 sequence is CASTLPGQGVRGAFF. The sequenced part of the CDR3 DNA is TGTGCCAGCACCCTCCCAGGACAGGGTGTGAGGGGA.

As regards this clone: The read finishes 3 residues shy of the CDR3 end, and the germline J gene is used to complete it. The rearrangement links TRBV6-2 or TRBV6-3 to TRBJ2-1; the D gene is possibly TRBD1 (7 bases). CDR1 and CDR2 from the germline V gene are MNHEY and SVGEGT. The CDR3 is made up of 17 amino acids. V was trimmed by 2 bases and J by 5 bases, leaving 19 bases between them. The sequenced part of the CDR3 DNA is TGTGCCAGCAGTTACCTAGCGACAGGGAAGAATGACAATGAG. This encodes CASSYLATGKNDNE. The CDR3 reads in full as CASSYLATGKNDNEQFF.

CDR3 in amino acids: CASSTSDTQYF. The DNA read from the CDR3 is TGCGCCAGCAGTACCAGTGATACG. The chain is built from TRBV5-1 and TRBJ2-3; D is ambiguous. The CDR3 goes on 3 residues after the read ends, and that part is filled in from the germline J gene. The CDR3 totals 11 residues. Germline CDR1 and CDR2: SGHRS and YFSETQ. V gave up 5 bases and J gave up 6 bases, with 7 bases separating them.

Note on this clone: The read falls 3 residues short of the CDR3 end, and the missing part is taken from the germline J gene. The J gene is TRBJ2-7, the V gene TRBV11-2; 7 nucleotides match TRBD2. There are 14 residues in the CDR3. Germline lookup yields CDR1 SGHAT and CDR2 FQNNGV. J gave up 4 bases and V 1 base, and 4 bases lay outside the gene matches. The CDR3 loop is CASSLGLAPYEQYF. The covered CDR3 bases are TGTGCCAGCAGCTTAGGACTAGCCCCTTACGAG.

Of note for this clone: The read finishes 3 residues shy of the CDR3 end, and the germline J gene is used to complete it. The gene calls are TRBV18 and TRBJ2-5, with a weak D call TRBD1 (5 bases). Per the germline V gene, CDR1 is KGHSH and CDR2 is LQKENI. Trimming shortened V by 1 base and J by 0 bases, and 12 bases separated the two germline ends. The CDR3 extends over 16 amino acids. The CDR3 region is CASSPQPGPYQETQYF. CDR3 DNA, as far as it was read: TGTGCCAGCTCACCACAACCAGGGCCGTACCAAGAGACC. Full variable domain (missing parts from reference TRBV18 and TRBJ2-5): NAGVMQNPRHLVRRRGQEARLRCSPMKGHSHVYWYRQLPEEGLKFMVYLQKENIIDESGMPKERFSAEFPKEGPSILRIQQVVRGDSAAYFCASSPQPGPYQETQYFGPGTRLLVL.

Incomplete CDR3 DNA: TGTGCCAGCAGCAGGGGGCCGGATCAGCCC. Amino acids: CASSRGPDQP. The whole CDR3 reads CASSRGPDQPQHF. The genes are TRBV7-9 and TRBJ1-5; 7 bases map to TRBD1. The sequenced fragment ends 3 residues before the CDR3 boundary, so the rest is inferred from the germline J gene. From germline, CDR1 is SEHNR and CDR2 FQNEAQ (reference sequence). CDR3 length equals 13 residues. V gave up 5 bases and J gave up 5 bases; unmatched junction bases: 3.

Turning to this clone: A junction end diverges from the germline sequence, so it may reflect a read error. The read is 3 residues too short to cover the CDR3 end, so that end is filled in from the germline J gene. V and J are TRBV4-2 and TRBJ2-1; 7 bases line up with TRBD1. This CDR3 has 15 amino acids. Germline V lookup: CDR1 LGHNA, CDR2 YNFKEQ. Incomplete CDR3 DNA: TGCGCCAGCAGCCAACCCGGGACAGCGGACAATGAG. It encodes CASSQPGTADNE. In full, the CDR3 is CASSQPGTADNEQFF.

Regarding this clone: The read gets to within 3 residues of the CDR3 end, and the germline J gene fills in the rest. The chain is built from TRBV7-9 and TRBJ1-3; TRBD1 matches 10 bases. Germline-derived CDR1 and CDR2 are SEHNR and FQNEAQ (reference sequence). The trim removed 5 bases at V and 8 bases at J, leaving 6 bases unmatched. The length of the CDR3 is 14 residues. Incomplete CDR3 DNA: TGTGCCAGCAGCCCATACGACAGGGGGCACACC. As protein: CASSPYDRGHT. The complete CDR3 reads CASSPYDRGHTIYF.

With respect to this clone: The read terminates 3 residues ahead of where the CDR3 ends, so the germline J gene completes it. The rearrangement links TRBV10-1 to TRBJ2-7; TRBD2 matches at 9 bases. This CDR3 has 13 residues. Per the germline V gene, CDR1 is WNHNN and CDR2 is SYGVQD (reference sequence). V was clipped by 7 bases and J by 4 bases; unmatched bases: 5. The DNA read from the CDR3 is TGCGCCAGCACCCCGCGGGAGGGTTACGAG. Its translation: CASTPREGYE. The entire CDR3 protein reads CASTPREGYEQYF.

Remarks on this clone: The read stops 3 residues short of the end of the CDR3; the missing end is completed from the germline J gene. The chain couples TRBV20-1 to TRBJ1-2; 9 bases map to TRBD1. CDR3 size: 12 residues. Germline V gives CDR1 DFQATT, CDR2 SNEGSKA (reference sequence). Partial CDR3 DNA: TGCAGTGCGCCGGACAGGGGTGGAGGC. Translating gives CSAPDRGGG. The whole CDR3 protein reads CSAPDRGGGYTF.

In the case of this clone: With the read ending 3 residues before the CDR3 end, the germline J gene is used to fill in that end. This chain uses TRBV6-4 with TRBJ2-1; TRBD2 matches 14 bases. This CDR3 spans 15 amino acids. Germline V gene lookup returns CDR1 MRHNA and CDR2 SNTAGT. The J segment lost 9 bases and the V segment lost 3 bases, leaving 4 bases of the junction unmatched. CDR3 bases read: TGTGCCAGCAGTGAGGGACTAGCGGGAGCAATTGAG. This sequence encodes CASSEGLAGAIE. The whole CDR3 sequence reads CASSEGLAGAIEQFF.

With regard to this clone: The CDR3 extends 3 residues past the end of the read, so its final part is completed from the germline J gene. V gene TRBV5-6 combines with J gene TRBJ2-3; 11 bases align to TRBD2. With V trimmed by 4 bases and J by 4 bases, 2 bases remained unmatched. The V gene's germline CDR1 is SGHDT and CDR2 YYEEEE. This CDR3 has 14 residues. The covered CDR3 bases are TGTGCCAGCAGCAAACTAGCGGGAGCAGATACG. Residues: CASSKLAGADT. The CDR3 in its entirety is CASSKLAGADTQYF.

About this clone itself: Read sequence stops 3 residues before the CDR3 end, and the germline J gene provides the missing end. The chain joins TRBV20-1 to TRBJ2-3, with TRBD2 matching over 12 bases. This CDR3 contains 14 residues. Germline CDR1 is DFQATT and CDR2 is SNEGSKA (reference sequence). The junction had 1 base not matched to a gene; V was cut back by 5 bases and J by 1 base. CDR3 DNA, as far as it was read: TGCAGTGCTGGACTAGCGGGACGCACAGATACG. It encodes CSAGLAGRTDT. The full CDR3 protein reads CSAGLAGRTDTQYF.

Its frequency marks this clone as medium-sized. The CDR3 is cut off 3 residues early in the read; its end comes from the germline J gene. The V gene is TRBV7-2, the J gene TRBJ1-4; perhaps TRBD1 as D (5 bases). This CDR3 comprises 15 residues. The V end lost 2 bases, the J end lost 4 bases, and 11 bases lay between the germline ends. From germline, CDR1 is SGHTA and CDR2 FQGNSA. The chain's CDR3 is CASSLYAGNNEKLFF. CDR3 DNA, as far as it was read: TGTGCCAGCAGCTTATATGCAGGGAATAATGAAAAA.

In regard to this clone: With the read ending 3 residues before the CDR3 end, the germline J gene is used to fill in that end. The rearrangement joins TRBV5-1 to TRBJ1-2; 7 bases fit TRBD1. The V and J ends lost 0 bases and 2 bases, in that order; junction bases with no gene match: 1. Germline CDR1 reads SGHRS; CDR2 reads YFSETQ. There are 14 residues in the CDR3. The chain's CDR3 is CASSLEGGNYGYTF. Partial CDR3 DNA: TGCGCCAGCAGCTTGGAAGGGGGCAACTATGGC.

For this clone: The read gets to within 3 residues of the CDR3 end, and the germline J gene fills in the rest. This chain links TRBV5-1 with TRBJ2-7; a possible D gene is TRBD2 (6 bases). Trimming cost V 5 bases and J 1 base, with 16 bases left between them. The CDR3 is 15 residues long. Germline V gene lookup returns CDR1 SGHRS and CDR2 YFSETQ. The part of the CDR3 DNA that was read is TGCGCCAGCAGACCTACTAGCCTTTCATCCTACGAG. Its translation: CASRPTSLSSYE. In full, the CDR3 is CASRPTSLSSYEQYF.

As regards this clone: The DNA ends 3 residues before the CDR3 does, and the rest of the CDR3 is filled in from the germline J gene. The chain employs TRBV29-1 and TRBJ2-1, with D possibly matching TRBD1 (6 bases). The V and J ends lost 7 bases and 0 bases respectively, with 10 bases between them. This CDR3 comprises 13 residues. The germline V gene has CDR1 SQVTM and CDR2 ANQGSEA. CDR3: CSAAQGSYNEQFF. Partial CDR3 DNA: TGCAGCGCCGCACAGGGCTCCTACAATGAG.

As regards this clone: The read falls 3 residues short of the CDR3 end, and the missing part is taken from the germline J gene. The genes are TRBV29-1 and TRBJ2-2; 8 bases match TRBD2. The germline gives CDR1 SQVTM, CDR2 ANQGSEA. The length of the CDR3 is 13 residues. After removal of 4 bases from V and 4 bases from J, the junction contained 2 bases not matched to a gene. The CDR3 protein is CSVGSGSTGELFF. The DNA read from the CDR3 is TGCAGCGTTGGAAGCGGGAGCACCGGGGAG.

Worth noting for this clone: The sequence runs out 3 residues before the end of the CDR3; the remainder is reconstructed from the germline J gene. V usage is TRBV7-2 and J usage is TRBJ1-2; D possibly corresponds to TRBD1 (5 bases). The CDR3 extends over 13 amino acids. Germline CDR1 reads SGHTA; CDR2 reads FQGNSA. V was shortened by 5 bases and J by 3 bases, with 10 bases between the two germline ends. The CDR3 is CASSLQGDYGYTF. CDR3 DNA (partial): TGTGCCAGCAGCCTCCAAGGGGACTATGGC.

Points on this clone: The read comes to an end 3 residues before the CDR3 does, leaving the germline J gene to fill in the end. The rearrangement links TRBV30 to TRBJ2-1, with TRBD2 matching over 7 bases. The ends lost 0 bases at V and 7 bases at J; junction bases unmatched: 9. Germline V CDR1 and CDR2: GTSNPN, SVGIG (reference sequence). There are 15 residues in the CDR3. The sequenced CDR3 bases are TGTGCCTGGAGTGTAAGGGCGGGAGTTGGTAATGAG. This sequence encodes CAWSVRAGVGNE. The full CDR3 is CAWSVRAGVGNEQFF.

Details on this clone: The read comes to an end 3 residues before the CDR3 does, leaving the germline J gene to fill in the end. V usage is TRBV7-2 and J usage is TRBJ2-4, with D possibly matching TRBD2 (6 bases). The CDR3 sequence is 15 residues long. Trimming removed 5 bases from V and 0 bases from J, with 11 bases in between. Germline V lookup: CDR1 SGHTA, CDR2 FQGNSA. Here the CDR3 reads CASSVRGIAKNIQYF. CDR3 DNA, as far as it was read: TGTGCCAGCAGCGTTCGGGGGATAGCCAAAAACATT.

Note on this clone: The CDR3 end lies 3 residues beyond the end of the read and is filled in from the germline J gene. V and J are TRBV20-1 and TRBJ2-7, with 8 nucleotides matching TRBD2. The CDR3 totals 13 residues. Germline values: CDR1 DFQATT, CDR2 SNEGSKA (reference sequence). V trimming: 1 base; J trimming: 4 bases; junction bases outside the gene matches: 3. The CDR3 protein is CSARVAGFYEQYF. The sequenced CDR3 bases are TGCAGTGCTAGAGTAGCGGGATTTTACGAG.

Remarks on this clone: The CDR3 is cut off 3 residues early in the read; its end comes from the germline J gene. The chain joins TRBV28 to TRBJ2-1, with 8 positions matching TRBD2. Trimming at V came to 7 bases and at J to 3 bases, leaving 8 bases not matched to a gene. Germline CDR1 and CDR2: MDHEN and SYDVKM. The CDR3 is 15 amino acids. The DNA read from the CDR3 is TGTGCCAGCACCAACCGGGGGGGAGTCTACAATGAG. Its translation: CASTNRGGVYNE. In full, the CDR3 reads CASTNRGGVYNEQFF.

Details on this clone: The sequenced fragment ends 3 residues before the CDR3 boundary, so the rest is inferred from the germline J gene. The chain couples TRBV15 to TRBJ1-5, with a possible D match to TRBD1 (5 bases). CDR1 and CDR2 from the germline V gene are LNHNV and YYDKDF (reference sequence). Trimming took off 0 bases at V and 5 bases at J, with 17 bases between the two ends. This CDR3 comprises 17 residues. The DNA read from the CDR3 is TGTGCCACCAGCAGAGAAGGAGGCAGGGAGAGGTATCAGCCC. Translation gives CATSREGGRERYQP. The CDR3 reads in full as CATSREGGRERYQPQHF.

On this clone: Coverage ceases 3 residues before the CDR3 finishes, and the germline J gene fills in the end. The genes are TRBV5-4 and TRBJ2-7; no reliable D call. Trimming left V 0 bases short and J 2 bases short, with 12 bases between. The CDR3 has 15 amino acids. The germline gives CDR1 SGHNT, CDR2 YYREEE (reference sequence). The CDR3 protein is CASSLGAVDTYEQYF. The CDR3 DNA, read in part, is TGTGCCAGCAGCTTGGGGGCTGTAGACACCTACGAG.

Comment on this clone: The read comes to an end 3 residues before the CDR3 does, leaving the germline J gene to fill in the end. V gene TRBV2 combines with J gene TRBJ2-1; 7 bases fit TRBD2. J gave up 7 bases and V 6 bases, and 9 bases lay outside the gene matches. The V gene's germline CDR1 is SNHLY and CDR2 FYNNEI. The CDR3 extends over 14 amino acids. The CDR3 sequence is CASRKGTIENEQFF. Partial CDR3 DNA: TGTGCCAGCAGGAAGGGGACTATCGAGAATGAG. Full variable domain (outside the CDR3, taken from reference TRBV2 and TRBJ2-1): EPEVTQTPSHQVTQMGQEVILRCVPISNHLYFYWYRQILGQKVEFLVSFYNNEISEKSEIFDDQFSVERPDGSNFTLKIRSTKLEDSAMYFCASRKGTIENEQFFGPGTRLTVL.

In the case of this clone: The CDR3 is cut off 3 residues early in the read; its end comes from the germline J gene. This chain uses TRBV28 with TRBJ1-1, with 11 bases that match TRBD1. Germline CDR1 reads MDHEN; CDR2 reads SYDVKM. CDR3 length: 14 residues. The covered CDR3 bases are TGTGCCAGCAGTACGGACAGGGGGCTCAAAGAA. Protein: CASSTDRGLKE. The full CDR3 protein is CASSTDRGLKEAFF.

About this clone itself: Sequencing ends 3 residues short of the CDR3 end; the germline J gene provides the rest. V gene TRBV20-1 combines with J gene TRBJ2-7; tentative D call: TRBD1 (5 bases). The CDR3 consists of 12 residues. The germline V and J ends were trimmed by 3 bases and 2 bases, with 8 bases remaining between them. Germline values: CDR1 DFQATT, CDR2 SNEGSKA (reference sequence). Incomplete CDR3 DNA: TGCAGTGCTAGGGGGCAGACCTACGAG. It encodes CSARGQTYE. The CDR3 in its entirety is CSARGQTYEQYF.

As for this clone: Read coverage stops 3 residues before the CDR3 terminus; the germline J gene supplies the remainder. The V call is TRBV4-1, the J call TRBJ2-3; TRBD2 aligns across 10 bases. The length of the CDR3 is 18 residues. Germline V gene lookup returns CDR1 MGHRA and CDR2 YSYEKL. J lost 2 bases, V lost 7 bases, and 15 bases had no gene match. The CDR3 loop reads CASKGGLAGAPNTDTQYF. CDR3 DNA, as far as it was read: TGCGCCAGCAAGGGGGGGCTAGCGGGAGCCCCTAACACAGATACG.

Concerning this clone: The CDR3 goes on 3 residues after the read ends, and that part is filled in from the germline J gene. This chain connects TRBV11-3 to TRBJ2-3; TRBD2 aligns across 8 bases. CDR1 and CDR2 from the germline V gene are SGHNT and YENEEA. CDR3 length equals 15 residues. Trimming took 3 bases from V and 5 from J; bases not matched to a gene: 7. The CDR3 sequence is CASSFAGTSGDTQYF. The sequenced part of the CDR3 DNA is TGTGCCAGCAGCTTCGCCGGGACTAGTGGAGATACG.